Each of the 23 T cell receptor beta chains below was sequenced from the same sample in a study of T cells after yellow fever vaccination. TCRdb passed the 5' RACE reads through MiXCR, listing each CDR3 protein once. The sample yields under 200,000 distinct CDR3 sequences, around 10% seen once. Sample: CD8+ T cells sorted from PBMCs, taken 15 days after the yellow fever booster vaccination. These receptors all stem from a man aged 18 to 30 who received the YFV17D yellow fever vaccine.

This clonotype was seen ten or more times. The V gene is TRBV29-1, the J gene TRBJ2-1; the D gene is possibly TRBD1 (5 bases). V dropped 2 bases and J dropped 6 bases, with 8 bases sitting between them. The CDR3 consists of 12 residues. In germline, CDR1 is SQVTM, CDR2 ANQGSEA. CDR3 protein: CSVEYQGNEQFF. DNA for the CDR3: TGCAGCGTTGAATACCAGGGCAATGAGCAGTTCTTC.

Only a few counts were recorded for this clonotype. This chain joins TRBV7-8 and TRBJ2-3; D possibly corresponds to TRBD1 (5 bases). Trimming took off 5 bases at V and 1 base at J, with 13 bases between the two ends. The CDR3 loop spans 15 amino acids. Looked up from germline, CDR1 is SGHVS and CDR2 is FQNEAQ. CDR3 loop: CASSTQGKGTDTQYF. The CDR3 bases are TGTGCCAGCAGCACTCAGGGAAAAGGCACAGATACGCAGTATTTT. Variable domain in full (rest from reference TRBV7-8 and TRBJ2-3): GAGVSQSPRYKVAKRGQDVALRCDPISGHVSLFWYQQALGQGPEFLTYFQNEAQLDKSGLPSDRFFAERPEGSVSTLKIQRTQQEDSAVYLCASSTQGKGTDTQYFGPGTRLTVL.

The chain is built from TRBV7-9 and TRBJ1-1, with D hard to call. The CDR3 contains 15 residues. The V gene lost 5 bases and the J gene lost 4 bases, with 17 bases spanning the gap. Germline V gene sequence: CDR1 SEHNR, CDR2 FQNEAQ (reference sequence). The CDR3 loop is CASSTNQAEATEAFF. Written as DNA, the CDR3 is TGTGCCAGCAGCACCAATCAGGCGGAGGCCACTGAAGCTTTCTTT.

The V gene is TRBV4-1, the J gene TRBJ2-7; TRBD2 is a possible D gene (6 bases). The germline V and J ends were trimmed by 1 base and 2 bases, with 9 bases remaining between them. The CDR3 runs to 14 residues. The germline gives CDR1 MGHRA, CDR2 YSYEKL. CDR3 residues: CASSQAGRPYEQYF. CDR3 DNA sequence: TGCGCCAGCAGCCAAGCAGGGAGGCCCTACGAGCAGTACTTC.

This clonotype was picked up a small number of times. The chain uses TRBV15 and TRBJ2-2; 10 bases are a match to TRBD2. The CDR3 covers 16 residues. V lost 0 bases and J lost 6; bases outside the gene matches: 4. Germline-derived CDR1 and CDR2 are LNHNV and YYDKDF (reference sequence). DNA for the CDR3: TGTGCCACCAGCAGAGATTTAAGCGGGGGGGCCGGGGAGCTGTTTTTT. Encoded protein: CATSRDLSGGAGELFF.

A single count supports this clonotype. The rearrangement uses TRBV28 and TRBJ2-2; TRBD1 matches at 12 bases. Germline lookup yields CDR1 MDHEN and CDR2 SYDVKM. The CDR3 contains 17 residues. V shed 4 bases, J shed 4 bases, and the junction held 7 bases outside the gene matches. As DNA, the CDR3 is TGTGCCAGCAGTTCTCCGGGACAGGGGGCGGGCACCGGGGAGCTGTTTTTT. Residues: CASSSPGQGAGTGELFF.

There are many counts of this clonotype. V and J are TRBV4-1 and TRBJ2-1; 14 nucleotides align to TRBD2. J lost 9 bases, V lost 3 bases, and 7 bases had no gene match. This CDR3 contains 16 residues. Germline CDR1 and CDR2: MGHRA and YSYEKL. The CDR3 sequence: CASSQGLAGVDSEQFF. CDR3 DNA sequence: TGCGCCAGCAGCCAGGGACTAGCGGGGGTCGATTCTGAGCAGTTCTTC.

Only a few counts were recorded for this clonotype. V and J are TRBV12-3 or TRBV12-4 and TRBJ2-3; 13 nucleotides agree with TRBD2. The CDR3 contains 15 residues. V lost 4 bases to trimming and J lost 11 bases; unmatched junction nucleotides: 9. The CDR3 DNA reads TGTGCCAGCAGTTCCGGGACTAGCGGGGTAGTTGTGCAGTATTTT. This translates into CASSSGTSGVVVQYF.

The chain recombines TRBV13 with TRBJ1-1, with a possible D match to TRBD1 (5 bases). V was shortened by 4 bases and J by 5 bases, with 14 bases between the two germline ends. Germline V gene sequence: CDR1 PRHDT, CDR2 FYEKMQ (reference sequence). This CDR3 spans 14 amino acids. CDR3 amino acids: CASSSRGPGTEAFF. The DNA for the CDR3 is TGTGCCAGCAGCTCCCGGGGACCGGGGACTGAAGCTTTCTTT.

The chain is built from TRBV12-5 and TRBJ2-3, with 8 positions matching TRBD2. The CDR3 has 16 residues. Germline trimming cut 0 bases from V and 1 base from J; bases unmatched to any gene: 3. Germline V gene sequence: CDR1 LGHNT, CDR2 FRNRAP. CDR3 in DNA: TGTGCTAGTGGTTTGGTAGGTAGCGGGGGCACAGATACGCAGTATTTT. Encoded protein: CASGLVGSGGTDTQYF.

This clonotype was seen only a few times. The V and J genes are TRBV4-3 and TRBJ2-2; no clear D. Germline lookup yields CDR1 LGHNA and CDR2 YSLEER. The CDR3 consists of 14 residues. Between the trimmed V and J ends, which lost 0 bases and 1 base, there was a span of 3 bases. The CDR3 here is CASSQDLNTGELFF. CDR3 bases: TGCGCCAGCAGCCAAGATCTGAACACCGGGGAGCTGTTTTTT.

The genes are TRBV2 and TRBJ2-5; D perhaps matches TRBD1 (5 bases). Between the trimmed V and J ends, which lost 7 bases and 4 bases, there was a span of 16 bases. CDR3 length: 14 residues. Germline V gene sequence: CDR1 SNHLY, CDR2 FYNNEI. The CDR3 sequence: CASNKGYQLETQYF. The CDR3 nucleotides are TGTGCCAGCAATAAGGGGTACCAGCTAGAGACCCAGTACTTC.

The V gene is TRBV6-2 or TRBV6-3, the J gene TRBJ2-5; 7 bases line up with TRBD1. With 6 bases clipped from V and 1 base from J, the junction kept 5 bases outside the gene matches. This CDR3 is 14 amino acids long. The germline CDR1 and CDR2 sequences are MNHEY and SVGEGT. The CDR3 here is CASRRDSRQETQYF. The CDR3 DNA reads as TGTGCCAGCAGAAGGGACAGCCGCCAAGAGACCCAGTACTTC.

This clonotype has just a few counts. This chain connects TRBV7-2 to TRBJ2-3; no definite D call. Trimming removed 1 base from V and 3 bases from J, with 5 bases in between. This CDR3 has 13 amino acids. Germline V CDR1 and CDR2: SGHTA, FQGNSA. The DNA for the CDR3 is TGTGCCAGCAGCTTAGAGACTACAGATACGCAGTATTTT. It yields the protein CASSLETTDTQYF.

This clonotype appeared a few times. V gene TRBV12-3 or TRBV12-4 combines with J gene TRBJ2-5, with 7 nucleotides matching TRBD1. The CDR3 runs to 13 residues. V shed 7 bases and J 3 bases; nucleotides not matched to a gene: 5. The chain's CDR3 is CASTLGTEETQYF. The CDR3 nucleotides read TGTGCCAGCACTCTCGGGACAGAAGAGACCCAGTACTTC.

The CDR3: CASSPPGVTYEQYF. The DNA for the CDR3 is TGTGCCAGCAGCCCGCCCGGGGTGACCTACGAGCAGTACTTC. This chain links TRBV7-9 with TRBJ2-7; possible D gene TRBD2, 5 bases. The CDR3 totals 14 residues. V shed 5 bases and J shed 2 bases, with 13 bases lying between them. CDR1 SEHNR and CDR2 FQNEAQ come from the germline V gene (reference sequence).

In its sample, this clonotype was seen many times. This rearrangement joins TRBV6-6 to TRBJ2-3; D is uncertain. Trimming took off 6 bases at V and 0 bases at J, with 10 bases between the two ends. This CDR3 spans 14 amino acids. Per the germline V gene, CDR1 is MNHNY and CDR2 is SVGAGI (reference sequence). CDR3 protein: CASSDTSSTDTQYF. DNA of the CDR3: TGTGCCAGCAGCGACACTTCTAGCACAGATACGCAGTATTTT.

The V call is TRBV12-3 or TRBV12-4, the J call TRBJ2-7; TRBD1 matches at 12 bases. V gave up 6 bases and J gave up 4 bases; unmatched junction bases: 1. The CDR3 spans 13 residues. The DNA of the CDR3 is TGTGCCAGCAGGGGACAGGGGGCTTACGAGCAGTACGTC. This sequence encodes CASRGQGAYEQYV.

This clonotype was found a few times. The rearrangement uses TRBV5-5 and TRBJ2-3; the match to TRBD2 covers 10 bases. CDR3 size: 14 residues. V trimming: 7 bases; J trimming: 4 bases; junction bases outside the gene matches: 6. Germline CDR1 SGHKS, CDR2 YYEKEE (reference sequence). The CDR3 DNA reads as TGTGCCAGCGCTCCGGGACTAGCGTCAGATACGCAGTATTTT. This encodes CASAPGLASDTQYF.

V gene TRBV6-5 combines with J gene TRBJ1-2, with D perhaps TRBD1 (5 bases). The CDR3 runs to 15 residues. V lost 4 bases and J 5 bases, leaving 17 bases between the germline ends. Germline assignment: CDR1 MNHEY and CDR2 SVGAGI. CDR3 in DNA: TGTGCCAGCAGTTCCCCGGGACGAGGAGTATATGGCTACACCTTC. It translates to CASSSPGRGVYGYTF.

This clonotype was found a few times. V gene TRBV4-1 combines with J gene TRBJ2-7, with a weak D call TRBD2 (5 bases). Germline lookup yields CDR1 MGHRA and CDR2 YSYEKL. The V end was cut by 1 base, the J end by 4 bases, with 8 bases between. The CDR3 extends over 13 amino acids. The CDR3 region is CASSQGTPYEQYV. The CDR3, as DNA: TGCGCCAGCAGCCAAGGGACTCCATACGAGCAGTACGTC.

The V call is TRBV11-3, the J call TRBJ1-6; perhaps TRBD1 as D (5 bases). V was clipped by 3 bases and J by 11 bases, with 11 bases between them. Germline V gene lookup returns CDR1 SGHNT and CDR2 YENEEA. CDR3 length: 13 amino acids. CDR3 DNA sequence: TGTGCCAGCAGCTTGGGGCCGTCCCCACCCCTCCACTTT. Its protein product is CASSLGPSPPLHF.

The rearrangement links TRBV19 to TRBJ2-5; 8 bases agree with TRBD2. The CDR3 is made up of 13 amino acids. CDR1 LNHDA and CDR2 SQIVND come from the germline V gene (reference sequence). With V trimmed by 8 bases and J by 1 base, 3 bases remained unmatched. The CDR3, as DNA: TGTGCCAGTCAGGCGGGGGGCCAAGAGACCCAGTACTTC. This codes for CASQAGGQETQYF.